This T cell receptor (beta chain) was observed in a study of blood T cell repertoires in COVID-19. Study as a whole: T cells, B-cell-depleted T cells, or PBMCs supplied cDNA or gDNA.

CDR3 length equals 16 residues. Trimming left V 4 bases short and J 0 bases short, with 13 bases between. The germline CDR1 and CDR2 sequences are SGHVS and FQNEAQ. Some clones are missing from TCRdb's copy, which holds only in-frame ones; the method was immunoSEQ multiplex PCR. The sample carries 100,000 to 150,000 clones, about 85% recorded once. This receptor was identified in an elderly woman with COVID-19, enrolled during active disease. The sequenced sample was peripheral blood. This chain joins TRBV7-8 and TRBJ2-1; TRBD2 is a possible D gene (5 bases). CDR3 region: CASSWSVGSSYNEQFF. The CDR3 nucleotides are TGTGCCAGCAGCTGGTCAGTGGGGAGCTCCTACAATGAGCAGTTCTTC.